What follows describes a single T cell receptor (beta chain). Its target is unknown. The source of the sample is a study of OX40 agonist ivuxolimab in advanced cancers. Study-level background: The dose-escalation group included hepatocellular carcinoma, melanoma, renal cell carcinoma and head and neck cancer. Prior checkpoint blockade (anti-PD-1, anti-PD-L1 or anti-CTLA-4) was permitted; approximately 40% had it.

TCRdb's table, derived via immunoSEQ multiplex PCR, lists solely in-frame clones and lacks some. The profile shows about 69,000 clones, roughly nine tenths of them singletons. Findings of the study overall: The average count of expanded clones was higher among CD8+ T cells than among CD4+.

Trimming took 6 bases from V and 4 from J; bases not matched to a gene: 9. The CDR3 runs 16 residues. Germline CDR1 and CDR2: KGHSH and LQKENI. Source: CD4+ or CD8+ T cells sorted from blood, taken in a trial of the OX40 agonist ivuxolimab. V is TRBV18 and J is TRBJ2-1, with TRBD2 identical over 10 bases. This clonotype was sampled from an adult with an advanced solid tumor such as melanoma, head and neck, liver or kidney cancer. CDR3 sequence: CASSASGTSAYNEQFF. Written as DNA, the CDR3 is TGTGCCAGCTCGGCCTCCGGGACTAGCGCTTACAATGAGCAGTTCTTC.